This T cell receptor (beta chain) was captured in a study of response to subunit inactivated influenza vaccine. Points from the study as a whole: Each seasonal influenza vaccination, the authors suggested, recruits few new T cells.

The germline CDR1 and CDR2 sequences are SGHRS and YFSETQ. V dropped 4 bases and J dropped 2 bases, with 11 bases sitting between them. The CDR3 is 14 amino acids. With respect to this clonotype: Its target is not known.

TCRdb recomputed calls from the RT-PCR reads with MiXCR, one row per CDR3 protein. The sample lists 650,000 to 800,000 distinct CDR3 sequences; less than 20% were seen once. V and J are TRBV5-1 and TRBJ2-3; perhaps TRBD1 as D (6 bases). The TCR originated in a man between 45 and 60 years old who received an inactivated influenza vaccine. The sample here was PBMCs from blood, taken roughly 5 days after vaccination. As DNA, the CDR3 is TGCGCCAGCAGCGCGGACAGTCTCACAGATACGCAGTATTTT. Translating it yields CASSADSLTDTQYF.